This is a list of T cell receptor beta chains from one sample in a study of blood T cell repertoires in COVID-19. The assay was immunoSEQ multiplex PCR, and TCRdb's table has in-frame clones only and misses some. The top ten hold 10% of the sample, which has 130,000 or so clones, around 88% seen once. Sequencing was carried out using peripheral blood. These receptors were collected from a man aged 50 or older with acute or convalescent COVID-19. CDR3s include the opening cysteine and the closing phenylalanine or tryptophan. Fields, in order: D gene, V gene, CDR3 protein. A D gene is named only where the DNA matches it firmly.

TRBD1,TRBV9,CASSARGGQGFGSPLHF
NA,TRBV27,CASSFGDQGWYGYTF
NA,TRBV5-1,CASSLDLELSSEAFF
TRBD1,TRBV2,CASREPGQGSNQPQHF
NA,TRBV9,CASSLLTEETQYF
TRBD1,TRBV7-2,CASSTGTAYGYTF
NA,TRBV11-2,CASSLPGTPQGDTIYF
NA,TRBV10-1,CASSEAVSTDTQYF
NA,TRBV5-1,CASSLAGAEVTGELFF
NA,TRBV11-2,CASSRTGPTTGNTIYF
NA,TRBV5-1,CASSLGSGAKMNTEAFF
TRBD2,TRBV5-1,CASAGLAGFNEQFF